The 19 T cell receptor beta chains listed next were all sequenced from one sample in a study of CD8+ T cells in alopecia areata. TCR sequencing used cDNA made by reverse transcription of extracted RNA. TCRdb's copy holds only in-frame clones and misses some; the assay was immunoSEQ multiplex PCR. Of 200,000 to 250,000 clones in the sample, 50% to 75% were seen once. Treatment in this sample: oral pan-JAK inhibitor, 5-10 mg twice daily. The sequenced sample was CD4+ T cells sorted from blood, obtained at week 4, from a patient treated with tofacitinib. Receptors originate from a human donor with alopecia areata.

J is TRBJ1-2 and V is TRBV29-1, with 9 bases matching TRBD1. Germline V lookup: CDR1 SQVTM, CDR2 ANQGSEA. V shed 7 bases, J shed 8 bases, and the junction held 14 bases outside the gene matches. There are 14 residues in the CDR3. CDR3 sequence reads: CSAEAGQGGFGYTF. The CDR3 nucleotides read TGCAGCGCTGAGGCGGGACAGGGTGGTTTCGGCTACACCTTC. The full variable domain, in which reference TRBV29-1 and TRBJ1-2 provide the parts outside the CDR3, is SAVISQKPSRDICQRGTSLTIQCQVDSQVTMMFWYRQQPGQSLTLIATANQGSEATYESGFVIDKFPISRPNLTFSTLTVSNMSPEDSSIYLCSAEAGQGGFGYTFGSGTRLTVV.

The chain uses TRBV25-1 and TRBJ1-2; D is uncertain. Looked up from germline, CDR1 is MGHDK and CDR2 is SYGVNS. The length of the CDR3 is 15 residues. Trimming took off 2 bases at V and 1 base at J, with 11 bases between the two ends. CDR3 loop: CASSEHSDGNYGYTF. DNA for the CDR3: TGTGCCAGCAGTGAACACTCGGACGGTAACTATGGCTACACCTTC.

Comment on this clone: Other DNA sequences from this sample encode an identical CDR3 as well. The chain has TRBV30 and TRBJ1-6; D is uncertain. Trimming took off 3 bases at V and 6 bases at J, with 9 bases between the two ends. The germline gives CDR1 GTSNPN, CDR2 SVGIG (reference sequence). This CDR3 contains 13 residues. CDR3 in amino acids: CAWRSGSNSPLHF. CDR3 in DNA: TGTGCCTGGAGGAGCGGGTCTAATTCACCCCTCCACTTT. Variable domain in full (rest from reference TRBV30 and TRBJ1-6): SQTIHQWPATLVQPVGSPLSLECTVEGTSNPNLYWYRQAAGRGLQLLFYSVGIGQISSEVPQNLSASRPQDRQFILSSKKLLLSDSGFYLCAWRSGSNSPLHFGNGTRLTVT.

The chain couples TRBV4-1 to TRBJ1-2; D gene ambiguous. CDR1 is MGHRA and CDR2 is YSYEKL in the germline V gene. CDR3 length equals 13 residues. V was cut by 1 base and J by 3 bases, with 6 bases left in between. The CDR3, as DNA: TGCGCCAGCAGCCAAGTGGGTCACTATGGCTACACCTTC. Its protein is CASSQVGHYGYTF.

The chain has TRBV30 and TRBJ1-3; TRBD1 agrees at 7 bases. The CDR3 has 18 amino acids. Losses at the gene ends were 2 bases for V and 1 base for J; bases not matched to a gene: 14. From germline, CDR1 is GTSNPN and CDR2 SVGIG (reference sequence). The DNA of the CDR3 is TGTGCCTGGAGTTTCCTACTGGGCAGGGGGTTGTCTGGAAACACCATATATTTT. Protein product: CAWSFLLGRGLSGNTIYF.

This clone was seen a single time. The genes are TRBV29-1 and TRBJ1-1; D might be TRBD1 (5 bases). V lost 7 bases, J lost 1 base, and 13 bases lay in between. The CDR3 totals 13 residues. Germline assignment: CDR1 SQVTM and CDR2 ANQGSEA. The CDR3 loop is CSGLRVGNTEAFF. Written as DNA, the CDR3 is TGCAGCGGCCTCAGGGTTGGGAACACTGAAGCTTTCTTT.

This chain connects TRBV9 to TRBJ2-3; 7 nucleotides match TRBD2. Per germline, CDR1 SGDLS and CDR2 YYNGEE. This CDR3 region has 16 residues. V lost 0 bases, J lost 3 bases, and 7 bases stayed unmatched. In DNA, the CDR3 is TGTGCCAGCAGCGTAGCAGGGCAGGGAGGGACAGATACGCAGTATTTT. As protein: CASSVAGQGGTDTQYF.

The chain joins TRBV10-3 to TRBJ2-3; TRBD1 aligns across 8 bases. The CDR3 totals 14 residues. Germline V lookup: CDR1 ENHRY, CDR2 SYGVKD. V was pared by 4 bases and J by 4 bases, with 4 bases of the junction left unmatched. The CDR3 is CAISAQGASDTQYF. Written as DNA, the CDR3 is TGTGCCATCAGTGCGCAGGGGGCTTCAGATACGCAGTATTTT.

The chain couples TRBV7-2 to TRBJ2-3; D assignment may be TRBD1 or TRBD2 (5 bases each). V lost 5 bases to trimming and J lost 0 bases, with 15 bases between them. Germline V gene sequence: CDR1 SGHTA, CDR2 FQGNSA. The CDR3 contains 16 residues. The CDR3 protein is CASSPPGHTSTDTQYF. Here the CDR3 DNA reads TGTGCCAGCAGCCCCCCGGGGCATACTAGCACAGATACGCAGTATTTT.

The rearrangement joins TRBV9 to TRBJ1-5; D might be TRBD1 (5 bases). The CDR3 length is 14 residues. CDR1 is SGDLS and CDR2 is YYNGEE in the germline V gene. Between the trimmed V and J ends, which lost 2 bases and 2 bases, there was a span of 8 bases. The CDR3 sequence is CASSVEGGNQPQHF. In nucleotides, the CDR3 is TGTGCCAGCAGCGTCGAAGGGGGCAATCAGCCCCAGCATTTT.

Sample share makes this clone medium-sized. The same CDR3 can be traced to other DNA sequences in this sample. The gene calls are TRBV7-2 and TRBJ2-7; no definite D call. This CDR3 is built from 11 residues. Germline-derived CDR1 and CDR2 are SGHTA and FQGNSA. The V end lost 2 bases, the J end lost 4 bases, and 3 bases lay between the germline ends. The CDR3 sequence is CASSLRYEQYF. The CDR3 DNA is TGTGCCAGCAGCTTAAGATACGAGCAGTACTTC.

The table lists this clone with a count of one. The chain has TRBV27 and TRBJ2-3, with 8 bases identical to TRBD2. Trimming took 3 bases from V and 6 from J; bases not matched to a gene: 5. Germline CDR1 is MNHEY and CDR2 is SMNVEV (reference sequence). There are 14 residues in the CDR3. DNA for the CDR3: TGTGCCAGCAGTTTCGGGACTAGATCCGATACGCAGTATTTT. Its translation is CASSFGTRSDTQYF.

The chain recombines TRBV5-1 with TRBJ2-1; D remains unclear. The CDR3 spans 13 residues. Deletions cut 5 bases from V and 7 bases from J, with 13 bases between. Germline V gives CDR1 SGHRS, CDR2 YFSETQ. CDR3 amino acids: CASRKGLINEQFF. The CDR3 DNA reads as TGCGCCAGCAGAAAGGGTTTGATAAATGAGCAGTTCTTC.

To note about this clone: One base away lies a much larger clone, so this may be a sequencing read error. The chain uses TRBV7-9 and TRBJ2-7, with 11 bases that match TRBD2. V was pared by 4 bases and J by 9 bases, with 8 bases of the junction left unmatched. CDR3 length equals 14 residues. CDR1 is SEHNR, CDR2 FQNEAQ, per germline (reference sequence). CDR3 sequence reads: CASSSGLAGGRQYF. In nucleotides, the CDR3 is TGTGCCAGCAGCTCGGGGCTAGCGGGGGGACGGCAGTACTTC.

This clone was seen a few times. This rearrangement joins TRBV7-2 to TRBJ1-1, with 7 bases lining up with TRBD1. The germline gives CDR1 SGHTA, CDR2 FQGNSA. After removal of 5 bases from V and 4 bases from J, the junction contained 4 bases not matched to a gene. This CDR3 is 13 amino acids long. This chain's CDR3 is CASSRQGRTEAFF. As DNA, the CDR3 is TGTGCCAGCAGCCGACAGGGACGCACTGAAGCTTTCTTT.

V and J are TRBV10-3 and TRBJ2-1; a possible D gene is TRBD2 (5 bases). The CDR3 has 16 residues. Germline V gives CDR1 ENHRY, CDR2 SYGVKD. With 0 bases removed from V and 0 bases from J, the gap between germline ends came to 9 bases. The CDR3, as DNA: TGTGCCATCAGTGAGTCCACGGGGAGCTCCTACAATGAGCAGTTCTTC. The encoded protein is CAISESTGSSYNEQFF.

This clone occurred a few times. The rearrangement uses TRBV10-3 and TRBJ2-1, with 12 bases aligning to TRBD2. Germline V CDR1 and CDR2: ENHRY, SYGVKD. CDR3 length: 16 residues. V trimming: 2 bases; J trimming: 8 bases; junction bases outside the gene matches: 7. For the CDR3, the DNA is TGTGCCATCAGTGAGGCTACTAGCGGGGGGAATGATGAGCAGTTCTTC. Amino acid sequence: CAISEATSGGNDEQFF.

The gene calls are TRBV5-1 and TRBJ1-1; 7 bases line up with TRBD1. The CDR3 is made up of 15 amino acids. Trimming removed 7 bases from V and 4 bases from J; junction bases left unmatched: 13. Germline V gene lookup returns CDR1 SGHRS and CDR2 YFSETQ. CDR3 amino acids: CASGQGDSLVTEAFF. The CDR3 nucleotides are TGCGCCAGCGGTCAGGGGGATAGTCTCGTCACTGAAGCTTTCTTT.

This chain uses TRBV4-1 with TRBJ2-7, with 7 bases that match TRBD2. The CDR3 totals 14 residues. The germline V gene has CDR1 MGHRA and CDR2 YSYEKL. V lost 6 bases to trimming and J lost 5 bases; unmatched junction nucleotides: 10. Here the CDR3 reads CASSPRPGRDEQYF. In DNA, the CDR3 is TGCGCCAGCAGTCCACGCCCGGGGAGGGACGAGCAGTACTTC.